The T cell receptor beta chain described here comes from a study of T cells in Graves' hyperthyroidism and ophthalmopathy. General study points: In validation, the model predicted ophthalmopathy. These predictions came a median roughly 6.5 months before onset.

TCR beta CDR3 region amplification was performed from RNA transcripts. When the TCR CDR3 underwent first-round RT-PCR, the HTBI primer set was used. TCRdb re-analysed the multiplex PCR reads in MiXCR, keeping a single row per CDR3 protein. The data show 400,000 to 600,000 distinct CDR3 sequences, with approximately 16% seen just once and roughly 29% held by the top ten. The sample holds many counts of this clonotype. The target antigen is unknown. The sequencing input was blood. The receptor was isolated from a woman younger than 45 with Graves' ophthalmopathy.

In nucleotides, the CDR3 is TGTGCCAGCACCGACTCCGGTGGGCCTTACGAGCAGTACTTC. This sequence encodes CASTDSGGPYEQYF. The chain combines TRBV6-2 or TRBV6-3 with TRBJ2-7; the D is unclear. Germline loops: CDR1 MNHEY, CDR2 SVGEGT. The CDR3 length is 14 residues. Trimming took 7 bases from V and 4 from J, leaving 17 bases between them.